The 13 T cell receptor beta chains in this list originate from one sample, sequenced in a study of shared clonotypes between healthy human individuals. Some clones are missing from TCRdb's copy, which holds only in-frame ones; the method was immunoSEQ multiplex PCR. The data hold 2 million to 2.5 million clones, with approximately 96% observed a single time. Sequenced material: naive CD4+ T cells sorted from blood. The subset is: CD45RA+ positively selected. The receptors come from a man aged 18-30 years in good health.

The chain couples TRBV7-9 to TRBJ2-5; weak D call: TRBD2 (7 bases). Trimming pared 5 bases from V and 5 bases from J, leaving 15 bases between. The CDR3 covers 14 residues. In germline, CDR1 is SEHNR, CDR2 FQNEAQ (reference sequence). The CDR3 sequence is CASSPSGGRETQYF. The DNA for the CDR3 is TGTGCCAGCAGCCCGTCGGGGGGCAGGGAGACCCAGTACTTC. The full variable domain, completed using reference TRBV7-9 and TRBJ2-5, is DTGVSQNPRHKITKRGQNVTFRCDPISEHNRLYWYRQTLGQGPEFLTYFQNEAQLEKSRLLSDRFSAERPKGSFSTLEIQRTEQGDSAMYLCASSPSGGRETQYFGPGTRLLVL.

This chain links TRBV19 with TRBJ1-5; D is possibly TRBD1 (5 bases). Trimming removed 5 bases at V and 6 bases at J, with 14 bases between. This CDR3 is 14 amino acids long. Looked up from germline, CDR1 is LNHDA and CDR2 is SQIVND (reference sequence). The CDR3 loop reads CASSAGTLGQPQHF. The DNA for the CDR3 is TGTGCCAGTAGTGCCGGGACTCTCGGTCAGCCCCAGCATTTT.

V usage is TRBV19 and J usage is TRBJ1-1; weak D call: TRBD1 (5 bases). Trimming stripped 4 bases from V and 4 bases from J, with 16 bases between. The germline V gene has CDR1 LNHDA and CDR2 SQIVND (reference sequence). The length of the CDR3 is 15 residues. CDR3 region: CASSTRGRVGTEAFF. Here the CDR3 DNA reads TGTGCCAGTAGTACCCGAGGCAGGGTTGGCACTGAAGCTTTCTTT.

The rearrangement links TRBV7-2 to TRBJ2-7; D gene uncertain. In germline, CDR1 is SGHTA, CDR2 FQGNSA. There are 14 residues in the CDR3. V lost 2 bases to trimming and J lost 1 base, with 9 bases between them. The chain's CDR3 is CASSLLRASYEQYF. As DNA, the CDR3 is TGTGCCAGCAGCTTATTACGGGCATCCTACGAGCAGTACTTC. The full variable domain, rest sourced from reference TRBV7-2 and TRBJ2-7, is GAGVSQSPSNKVTEKGKDVELRCDPISGHTALYWYRQSLGQGLEFLIYFQGNSAPDKSGLPSDRFSAERTGGSVSTLTIQRTQQEDSAVYLCASSLLRASYEQYFGPGTRLTVT.

The gene calls are TRBV30 and TRBJ1-6; D call uncertain. CDR1 is GTSNPN and CDR2 is SVGIG in the germline V gene (reference sequence). With 4 bases removed from V and 7 bases from J, the gap between germline ends came to 8 bases. The CDR3 is made up of 12 amino acids. The DNA for the CDR3 is TGTGCCTGGACCGGGGAAAATTCACCCCTCCACTTT. Translated, it gives CAWTGENSPLHF.

The chain is built from TRBV6-1 and TRBJ1-2, with D unclear. The germline CDR1 and CDR2 sequences are MNHNS and SASEGT. The CDR3 spans 13 residues. V shed 0 bases and J shed 8 bases, with 10 bases lying between them. This CDR3 is CASSEARNWGYTF. The CDR3 DNA reads TGTGCCAGCAGTGAAGCGCGGAATTGGGGCTACACCTTC.

The chain couples TRBV6-5 to TRBJ2-2; unclear D gene. The V gene lost 7 bases and the J gene lost 0 bases, with 3 bases spanning the gap. The CDR3 covers 12 residues. Germline-derived CDR1 and CDR2 are MNHEY and SVGAGI. Written as DNA, the CDR3 is TGTGCCAGCAAACCGAACACCGGGGAGCTGTTTTTT. It yields the protein CASKPNTGELFF.

The genes are TRBV9 and TRBJ2-1, with 9 nucleotides matching TRBD2. Per the germline V gene, CDR1 is SGDLS and CDR2 is YYNGEE. J was trimmed by 8 bases and V by 3 bases; bases with no gene match: 9. The CDR3 length is 15 residues. The CDR3 here is CASSGRGGAFDEQFF. Written as DNA, the CDR3 is TGTGCCAGCAGCGGTCGCGGGGGGGCCTTCGATGAGCAGTTCTTC.

This clone has just one count. The V gene is TRBV10-3, the J gene TRBJ2-7; TRBD1 matches at 8 bases. Germline CDR1 ENHRY, CDR2 SYGVKD. The CDR3 extends over 15 amino acids. J lost 3 bases, V lost 3 bases, and 7 bases had no gene match. CDR3 region: CAISDPGTGYYEQYF. The CDR3 nucleotides are TGTGCCATCAGTGACCCCGGGACAGGCTACTACGAGCAGTACTTC.

V is TRBV9 and J is TRBJ2-2, with 8 bases identical to TRBD2. V shed 0 bases and J 5 bases; nucleotides not matched to a gene: 6. The CDR3 covers 16 residues. Per germline, CDR1 SGDLS and CDR2 YYNGEE. CDR3 amino acids: CASSVGGREVTGELFF. The CDR3 DNA reads as TGTGCCAGCAGCGTAGGTGGGCGGGAGGTAACCGGGGAGCTGTTTTTT.

This chain connects TRBV19 to TRBJ2-1, with D tentatively TRBD2 (6 bases). The germline gives CDR1 LNHDA, CDR2 SQIVND (reference sequence). This CDR3 is 16 amino acids long. Trimming took 5 bases from V and 4 from J, leaving 18 bases between them. The CDR3 sequence: CASSAQLSGRYNEQFF. The CDR3 DNA reads TGTGCCAGTAGTGCCCAACTAAGTGGGAGGTACAATGAGCAGTTCTTC.

J is TRBJ2-5 and V is TRBV30; 15 nucleotides match TRBD2. This CDR3 has 16 amino acids. The V gene end was trimmed by 1 base and the J gene end by 3 bases; junction bases not matched to a gene: 3. The V gene's germline CDR1 is GTSNPN and CDR2 SVGIG (reference sequence). CDR3 sequence (DNA): TGTGCCTGGAGTGAGGGACTAGCGGGGGGAGAAGAGACCCAGTACTTC. The encoded protein is CAWSEGLAGGEETQYF.

CDR3 nucleotides: TGTGCCAGCAGTGCGGGGAAACAGCCCCAGCATTTT. Its translation is CASSAGKQPQHF. V is TRBV27 and J is TRBJ1-5; D gene unclear. Germline assignment: CDR1 MNHEY and CDR2 SMNVEV (reference sequence). This CDR3 has 12 amino acids. Trimming cost V 5 bases and J 7 bases, with 9 bases left between them.